These T cell receptor beta chains were read from a single sample in a study of T-cell memory formation after mild COVID-19. One entry per CDR3 protein, called by TCRdb with MiXCR from the 5' RACE reads. The sample records approximately 580,000 distinct CDR3 sequences, around 20% being singletons. The sequenced material came from PBMCs or a T cell subset sorted from them (not recorded which). Source of these receptors: an adult woman who had mild COVID-19 (a few samples of this study predate the infection). Cell type and time point are not known. The CDR3 runs from the conserved cysteine through the conserved F or W. A D gene is named only where the DNA matches it firmly. Some rows mark clone size as missing; the rest say once, few, many or name a class of expanded clone.

D gene	V gene	CDR3 length	J gene	clone size	CDR3 DNA	CDR3 protein
-	TRBV7-6	14	TRBJ2-7	few	TGTGCCAGCAGCTTCGCGACGGACTCCTACGAGCAGTACTTC	CASSFATDSYEQYF
-	TRBV24-1	15	TRBJ2-7	few	TGTGCCACCAGTGAAGGGGGGGGAAATAACTACGAGCAGTACTTC	CATSEGGGNNYEQYF
-	TRBV12-5	18	TRBJ1-6	few	TGTGCTAGTGGCTCCGGGACGCCTCGAACCTCCTATAATTCACCCCTCCACTTT	CASGSGTPRTSYNSPLHF
-	TRBV2	12	TRBJ2-7	-	TGTGCCAGCAGTGAAAGGGTCCACGAGCAGTACTTC	CASSERVHEQYF
-	TRBV12-3/TRBV12-4	13	TRBJ1-2	few	TGTGCCAGCAGCGCCATTGAATCCCGTGGCTACACCTTC	CASSAIESRGYTF
TRBD1	TRBV5-1	15	TRBJ1-3	few	TGCGCCAGCAGCTATCGGACAGGGACTGGAAACACCATATATTTT	CASSYRTGTGNTIYF
-	TRBV5-1	13	TRBJ2-5	few	TGCGCCAGCAGTAGGTCCGAGGGCGGGACCCAGTACTTC	CASSRSEGGTQYF
TRBD2	TRBV27	19	TRBJ2-1	few	TGTGCCAGCAGTTTGGGGCATGGGGCTAGCGGGGGCCTGTACAATGAGCAGTTCTTC	CASSLGHGASGGLYNEQFF
-	TRBV29-1	14	TRBJ1-1	-	TGCAGCGTTGTCCGGTCAGGCGCGAACACTGAAGCTTTCTTT	CSVVRSGANTEAFF
-	TRBV20-1	16	TRBJ1-5	-	TGCAGTGCTAGAGATCGGAGGGGATTGAGCAATCAGCCCCAGCATTTT	CSARDRRGLSNQPQHF
-	TRBV5-6	15	TRBJ2-6	few	TGTGCCAGCAGCTTGAGAGGGGCTGGGGCCAACGTCCTGACTTTC	CASSLRGAGANVLTF
-	TRBV7-3	14	TRBJ2-2	-	TGTGCCAGCAAACTGGACAGGAACACCGGGGAGCTGTTTTTT	CASKLDRNTGELFF
-	TRBV29-1	12	TRBJ2-1	few	TGCAGCGTTGAGTCCGGGTTCAATGAGCAGTTCTTC	CSVESGFNEQFF
TRBD2	TRBV9	16	TRBJ2-1	few	TGTGCCAGCAGCGGGCTTAGCGGGGGGAATGGGAATGAGCAGTTCTTC	CASSGLSGGNGNEQFF
-	TRBV25-1	16	TRBJ2-5	-	TGTGCCAGCAGCCGAATTACCGGGACACCTCAAGAGACCCAGTACTTC	CASSRITGTPQETQYF
TRBD1	TRBV4-3	13	TRBJ1-4	few	TGCGCCAGCAGCCGGGACAGGGAGGAAAAACTGTTTTTT	CASSRDREEKLFF
-	TRBV7-3	13	TRBJ2-1	-	TGTGCCAGCAGCTTTTGGCAGGGAAATGAGCAGTTCTTC	CASSFWQGNEQFF
-	TRBV5-1	15	TRBJ1-4	-	TGCGCCAGCAGCTATAATTACAGGGAGAATGAAAAACTGTTTTTT	CASSYNYRENEKLFF
-	TRBV3-1	19	TRBJ2-6	-	TGTGCCAGCAGCCAAGACTTAGAGCGGACAACCTCTGGGGCCAACGTCCTGACTTTC	CASSQDLERTTSGANVLTF
-	TRBV4-3	14	TRBJ2-7	-	TGCGCCAGCAGCCCGGGACACGGAGACTACGAGCAGTACTTC	CASSPGHGDYEQYF
-	TRBV7-9	12	TRBJ2-2	-	TGTGCCAGCAGCTTAGTAGTCGGGGAGCTGTTTTTT	CASSLVVGELFF
TRBD2	TRBV5-1	14	TRBJ2-7	few	TGCGCCAGCAGCTTGCGGGGGGAGGCCTACGAGCAGTACTTC	CASSLRGEAYEQYF